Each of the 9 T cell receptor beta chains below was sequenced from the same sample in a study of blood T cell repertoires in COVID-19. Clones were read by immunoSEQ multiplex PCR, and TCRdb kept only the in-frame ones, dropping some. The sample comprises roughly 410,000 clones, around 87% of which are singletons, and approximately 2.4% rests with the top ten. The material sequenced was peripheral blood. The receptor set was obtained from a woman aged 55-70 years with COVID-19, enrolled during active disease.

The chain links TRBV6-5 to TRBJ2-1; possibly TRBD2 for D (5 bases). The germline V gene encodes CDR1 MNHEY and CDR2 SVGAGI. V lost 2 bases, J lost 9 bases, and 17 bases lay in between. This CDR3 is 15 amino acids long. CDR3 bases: TGTGCCAGCAGTTACCCCGGACTCCGAGGAGCTGAGCAGTTCTTC. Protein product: CASSYPGLRGAEQFF.

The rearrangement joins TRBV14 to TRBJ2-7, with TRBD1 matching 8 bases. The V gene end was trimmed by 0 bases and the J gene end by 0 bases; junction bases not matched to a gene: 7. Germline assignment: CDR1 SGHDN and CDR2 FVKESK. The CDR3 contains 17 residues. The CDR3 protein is CASSQDGQGYSSYEQYF. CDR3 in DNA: TGTGCCAGCAGCCAAGATGGACAGGGTTATAGCTCCTACGAGCAGTACTTC.

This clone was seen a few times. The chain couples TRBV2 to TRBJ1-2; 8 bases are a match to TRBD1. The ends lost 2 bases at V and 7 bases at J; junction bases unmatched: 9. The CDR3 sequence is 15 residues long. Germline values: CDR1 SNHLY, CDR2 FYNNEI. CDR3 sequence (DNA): TGTGCCAGCAGTGAACAGGGGGCCACAGTTAGTGGCTACACCTTC. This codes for CASSEQGATVSGYTF.

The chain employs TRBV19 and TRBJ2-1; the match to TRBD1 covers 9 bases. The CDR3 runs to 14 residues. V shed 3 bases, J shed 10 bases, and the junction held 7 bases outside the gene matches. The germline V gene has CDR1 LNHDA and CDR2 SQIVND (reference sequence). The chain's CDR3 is CASSMTGGGLEQFF. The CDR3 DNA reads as TGTGCCAGTAGTATGACAGGGGGAGGGTTGGAGCAGTTCTTC.

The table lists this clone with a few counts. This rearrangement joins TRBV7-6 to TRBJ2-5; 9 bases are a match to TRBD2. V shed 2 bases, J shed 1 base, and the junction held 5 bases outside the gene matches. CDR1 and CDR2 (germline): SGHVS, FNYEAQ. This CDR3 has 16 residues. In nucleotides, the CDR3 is TGTGCCAGCAGCTTAACAGCGGGGGGAAGCCAAGAGACCCAGTACTTC. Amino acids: CASSLTAGGSQETQYF. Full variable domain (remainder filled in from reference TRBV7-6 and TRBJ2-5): GAGVSQSPRYKVTKRGQDVALRCDPISGHVSLYWYRQALGQGPEFLTYFNYEAQQDKSGLPNDRFSAERPEGSISTLTIQRTEQRDSAMYRCASSLTAGGSQETQYFGPGTRLLVL.

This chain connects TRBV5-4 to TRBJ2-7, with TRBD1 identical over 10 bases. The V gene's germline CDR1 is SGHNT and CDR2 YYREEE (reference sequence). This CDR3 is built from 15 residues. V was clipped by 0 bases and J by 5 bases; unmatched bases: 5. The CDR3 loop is CASSLAGTGENEQYF. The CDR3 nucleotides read TGTGCCAGCAGCTTGGCCGGGACAGGGGAAAACGAGCAGTACTTC.

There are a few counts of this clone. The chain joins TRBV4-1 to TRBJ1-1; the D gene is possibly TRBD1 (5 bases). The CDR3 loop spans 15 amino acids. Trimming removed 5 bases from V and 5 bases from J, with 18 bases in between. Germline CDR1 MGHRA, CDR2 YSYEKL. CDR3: CASSSQSGGSTEAFF. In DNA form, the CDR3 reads TGCGCCAGCAGCTCCCAATCCGGGGGGAGTACTGAAGCTTTCTTT.

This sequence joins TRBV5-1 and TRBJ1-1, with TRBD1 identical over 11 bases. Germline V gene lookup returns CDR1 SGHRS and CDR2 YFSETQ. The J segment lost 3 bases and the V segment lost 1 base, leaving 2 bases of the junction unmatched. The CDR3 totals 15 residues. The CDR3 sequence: CASSLMGQGDTEAFF. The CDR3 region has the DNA TGCGCCAGCAGCTTGATGGGACAGGGGGACACTGAAGCTTTCTTT.

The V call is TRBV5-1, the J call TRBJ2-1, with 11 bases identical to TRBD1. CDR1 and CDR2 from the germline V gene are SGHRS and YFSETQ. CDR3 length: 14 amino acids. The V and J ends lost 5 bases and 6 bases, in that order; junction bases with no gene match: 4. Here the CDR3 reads CASSPGTGGNEQFF. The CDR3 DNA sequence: TGCGCCAGCAGTCCCGGGACAGGGGGCAATGAGCAGTTCTTC.